What follows are 3 T cell receptor beta chains derived from one specimen sequenced in a study of blood T cell repertoires in COVID-19. The table came from immunoSEQ multiplex PCR; TCRdb's copy has only in-frame clones and leaves some out. The sample carries about 270,000 clones, over 70% recorded once. The source material was peripheral blood. All receptors derive from a human donor in a cohort sampled during active COVID-19.

This chain joins TRBV7-2 and TRBJ1-2; 9 bases are a match to TRBD1. V shed 3 bases, J shed 7 bases, and the junction held 0 bases outside the gene matches. The CDR3 runs to 12 residues. Per germline, CDR1 SGHTA and CDR2 FQGNSA. The CDR3 region is CASSLDRGGYTF. The CDR3 DNA reads as TGTGCCAGCAGCTTGGACAGGGGTGGCTACACCTTC.

This chain connects TRBV5-1 to TRBJ1-6; TRBD1 might be the D (5 bases). The CDR3 length is 16 residues. Germline values: CDR1 SGHRS, CDR2 YFSETQ. Trimming removed 0 bases from V and 3 bases from J, with 10 bases in between. CDR3 DNA sequence: TGCGCCAGCAGCTTGGCGGGGACTAACTATAATTCACCCCTCCACTTT. As protein: CASSLAGTNYNSPLHF.

This rearrangement joins TRBV3-1 (or the pseudogene TRBV3-2) to TRBJ2-1; 8 nucleotides line up with TRBD1. Per germline, CDR1 LGHDT and CDR2 YNNKEL (reference sequence). The CDR3 has 15 amino acids. Unmatched junction bases numbered 14, after V lost 6 bases and J lost 10 bases. CDR3 coding DNA: TGTGCCAGCAGGGAGCTCTGGCAGGGGGCAGGCGAGCAGTTCTTC. It translates to CASRELWQGAGEQFF.